These 25 T cell receptor beta chains originate from one sample sequenced in a study of T cell responses to AZD1222 COVID-19 vaccine. TCRdb's table, derived via immunoSEQ multiplex PCR, lists solely in-frame clones and lacks some. The sample holds 120,000 or so clones, 88% seen once. Sample: peripheral blood, taken on day 0 of AZD1222 vaccination. The origin of the receptors is an adult in good health.

The V gene is TRBV30, the J gene TRBJ1-4; 10 bases fit TRBD1. The CDR3 length is 13 residues. V lost 5 bases, J lost 7 bases, and 4 bases stayed unmatched. The germline gives CDR1 GTSNPN, CDR2 SVGIG (reference sequence). CDR3 coding DNA: TGTGCCTGGGAAAGGGACAGGGGTGAAAAACTGTTTTTT. Residues: CAWERDRGEKLFF.

The rearrangement joins TRBV6-5 to TRBJ2-3, with 8 bases matching TRBD2. Germline values: CDR1 MNHEY, CDR2 SVGAGI. The CDR3 contains 16 residues. J gave up 0 bases and V 4 bases, and 6 bases lay outside the gene matches. The CDR3 loop is CASSSRGGPSTDTQYF. The CDR3 nucleotides read TGTGCCAGCAGTTCCCGGGGGGGACCAAGCACAGATACGCAGTATTTT.

This clone is judged medium-sized (0.01 to 0.1%). The chain recombines TRBV10-3 with TRBJ2-1; maybe TRBD1 (6 bases). The germline V gene has CDR1 ENHRY and CDR2 SYGVKD. V was clipped by 2 bases and J by 4 bases, with 12 bases between them. The CDR3 is 15 amino acids. DNA for the CDR3: TGTGCCATCAGTGAGAAGACAGGCGATTACAATGAGCAGTTCTTC. It codes for CAISEKTGDYNEQFF.

This clone was observed once. The chain is built from TRBV10-3 and TRBJ1-1; maybe TRBD1 (5 bases). Trimming pared 11 bases from V and 1 base from J, leaving 11 bases between. This CDR3 spans 12 amino acids. The germline CDR1 and CDR2 sequences are ENHRY and SYGVKD. The CDR3 DNA reads TGTGCCTCACGACAGAGGAACACTGAAGCTTTCTTT. Its protein product is CASRQRNTEAFF.

The chain has TRBV6-5 and TRBJ1-1; D call uncertain. This CDR3 region has 12 residues. Trimming took off 8 bases at V and 8 bases at J, with 15 bases between the two ends. Germline V CDR1 and CDR2: MNHEY, SVGAGI. The chain's CDR3 is CASQGFGSEAFF. DNA for the CDR3: TGTGCCAGCCAAGGCTTTGGGTCGGAAGCTTTCTTT.

The gene calls are TRBV10-1 and TRBJ1-5; 7 bases are shared with TRBD1. The germline V gene encodes CDR1 WNHNN and CDR2 SYGVQD (reference sequence). The J segment lost 2 bases and the V segment lost 8 bases, leaving 12 bases of the junction unmatched. The CDR3 sequence is 16 residues long. The CDR3 sequence: CASGYEQGKGNQPQHF. The CDR3 bases are TGCGCCAGCGGATATGAACAGGGGAAGGGCAATCAGCCCCAGCATTTT.

V and J are TRBV30 and TRBJ2-1, with 9 nucleotides matching TRBD1. The CDR3 contains 15 residues. V dropped 1 base and J dropped 3; count of bases not matched to a gene: 4. Germline V lookup: CDR1 GTSNPN, CDR2 SVGIG (reference sequence). This chain's CDR3 is CAWSGGTGNYNEQFF. The CDR3 DNA follows: TGTGCCTGGAGTGGCGGGACAGGGAACTACAATGAGCAGTTCTTC.

The V call is TRBV27, the J call TRBJ2-2; D possibly corresponds to TRBD2 (6 bases). Trimming shortened V by 4 bases and J by 10 bases, and 16 bases separated the two germline ends. This CDR3 spans 14 amino acids. In germline, CDR1 is MNHEY, CDR2 SMNVEV (reference sequence). This CDR3 is CASSSRTNRLELFF. The CDR3 region has the DNA TGTGCCAGCAGTTCTCGGACTAACCGATTGGAGCTGTTTTTT.

J is TRBJ1-1 and V is TRBV2; no reliable D call. CDR1 SNHLY and CDR2 FYNNEI come from the germline V gene. This CDR3 region has 18 residues. With 3 bases removed from V and 6 bases from J, the gap between germline ends came to 26 bases. The CDR3 nucleotides are TGTGCCAGCAGTGATGGTTTCGGGCGTTTGGGAGTCTTGCCTGAAGCTTTCTTT. Translated, it gives CASSDGFGRLGVLPEAFF.

CDR3 residues: CASSVWTGHLAGELFF. For the CDR3, the DNA is TGTGCCAGCAGTGTATGGACAGGGCATTTGGCCGGGGAGCTGTTTTTT. The V gene is TRBV2, the J gene TRBJ2-2; 8 nucleotides line up with TRBD1. With V trimmed by 4 bases and J by 6 bases, 10 bases remained unmatched. This CDR3 has 16 residues. Germline V gives CDR1 SNHLY, CDR2 FYNNEI.

The rearrangement joins TRBV6-6 to TRBJ2-7; D uncertain. The CDR3 totals 13 residues. The V end lost 2 bases, the J end lost 7 bases, and 12 bases lay between the germline ends. Germline V gene sequence: CDR1 MNHNY, CDR2 SVGAGI (reference sequence). In DNA, the CDR3 is TGTGCCAGCAGTTACGGGCAGACACGGGAGCAGTACTTC. Protein sequence: CASSYGQTREQYF.

This clone was counted once. The rearrangement uses TRBV5-6 and TRBJ1-2; D is unclear. V was shortened by 4 bases and J by 4 bases, with 14 bases between the two germline ends. Per the germline V gene, CDR1 is SGHDT and CDR2 is YYEEEE. The CDR3 covers 14 residues. In nucleotides, the CDR3 is TGTGCCAGCAGCGCGGCGGGGAGAAGCTATGGCTACACCTTC. Its translation is CASSAAGRSYGYTF.

This chain connects TRBV28 to TRBJ2-1; no definite D call. In germline, CDR1 is MDHEN, CDR2 SYDVKM. The CDR3 totals 9 residues. Trimming shortened V by 5 bases and J by 13 bases, and 6 bases separated the two germline ends. The CDR3 sequence is CASSPGQFF. The CDR3 DNA reads as TGTGCCAGCAGTCCCGGACAGTTCTTC.

V is TRBV5-4 and J is TRBJ2-1, with 8 bases that match TRBD1. Germline V lookup: CDR1 SGHNT, CDR2 YYREEE (reference sequence). Trimming took 4 bases from V and 7 from J; bases not matched to a gene: 10. The CDR3 length is 15 residues. For the CDR3, the DNA is TGTGCCAGCAGCCTAGGGTCAGGGGGCTGGAATGAGCAGTTCTTC. Translated, it gives CASSLGSGGWNEQFF.

The chain recombines TRBV6-2 or TRBV6-3 with TRBJ1-1, with TRBD1 as a possible D gene (6 bases). The CDR3 totals 16 residues. Trimming removed 0 bases at V and 2 bases at J, with 13 bases between. The V gene's germline CDR1 is MNHEY and CDR2 SVGEGT. For the CDR3, the DNA is TGTGCCAGCAGTTACTCCGGAACAGGGTATAACACTGAAGCTTTCTTT. It yields the protein CASSYSGTGYNTEAFF.

The rearrangement uses TRBV9 and TRBJ2-3; weak D call: TRBD1 (5 bases). Germline V gene data show CDR1 as SGDLS and CDR2 as YYNGEE. The V and J ends lost 7 bases and 3 bases respectively, with 21 bases between them. The CDR3 is 16 residues long. CDR3 sequence: CASGSQGPLSTDTQYF. DNA for the CDR3: TGTGCCAGCGGCAGCCAGGGCCCTCTTAGTACAGATACGCAGTATTTT.

This clone has only a few counts. The chain is built from TRBV19 and TRBJ1-5; 7 nucleotides agree with TRBD1. V lost 3 bases to trimming and J lost 2 bases; unmatched junction nucleotides: 16. Germline loops: CDR1 LNHDA, CDR2 SQIVND (reference sequence). The CDR3 consists of 19 residues. The CDR3 region has the DNA TGTGCCAGTAGTATTGGTTGGCGCAGGGGGTCAGGGGGCAATCAGCCCCAGCATTTT. Its protein product is CASSIGWRRGSGGNQPQHF. The variable domain in full, with the rest retrieved from reference TRBV19 and TRBJ1-5, is DGGITQSPKYLFRKEGQNVTLSCEQNLNHDAMYWYRQDPGQGLRLIYYSQIVNDFQKGDIAEGYSVSREKKESFPLTVTSAQKNPTAFYLCASSIGWRRGSGGNQPQHFGDGTRLSIL.

Only a few counts were recorded for this clone. The chain joins TRBV4-1 to TRBJ1-1, with 7 bases aligning to TRBD1. The CDR3 totals 15 residues. Germline CDR1 MGHRA, CDR2 YSYEKL. V lost 4 bases and J lost 3; bases outside the gene matches: 8. CDR3 nucleotides: TGCGCCAGCAGCCCCGGGACAGCTAAAGACACTGAAGCTTTCTTT. Translated: CASSPGTAKDTEAFF.

The chain employs TRBV28 and TRBJ2-3; D remains ambiguous. The CDR3 runs to 12 residues. CDR1 is MDHEN, CDR2 SYDVKM, per germline. V was pared by 4 bases and J by 4 bases, with 6 bases between. CDR3 DNA: TGTGCCAGCAGTTCCTGGTCAGATACGCAGTATTTT. This sequence encodes CASSSWSDTQYF.

The chain has TRBV3-1 (or the pseudogene TRBV3-2) and TRBJ2-5; no definite D call. Trimming took off 1 base at V and 5 bases at J, with 14 bases between the two ends. The CDR3 has 15 amino acids. Germline V gene sequence: CDR1 LGHDT, CDR2 YNNKEL (reference sequence). The CDR3 DNA follows: TGTGCCAGCAGCCAAGGGCCCCGGTCCTGGGAGACCCAGTACTTC. This encodes CASSQGPRSWETQYF.

This clone has just one count. The chain couples TRBV7-2 to TRBJ1-1, with no clear D. The germline gives CDR1 SGHTA, CDR2 FQGNSA. This CDR3 is built from 13 residues. The V end lost 4 bases, the J end lost 2 bases, and 8 bases lay between the germline ends. The CDR3 loop reads CASSSVPNTEAFF. CDR3 coding DNA: TGTGCCAGCAGCTCGGTCCCAAACACTGAAGCTTTCTTT.

The genes are TRBV3-1 (or the pseudogene TRBV3-2) and TRBJ2-5; 8 nucleotides line up with TRBD2. The CDR3 is 15 residues long. Germline CDR1 and CDR2: LGHDT and YNNKEL (reference sequence). Losses at the gene ends were 2 bases for V and 1 base for J; bases not matched to a gene: 3. CDR3 sequence reads: CASSQIAGSQETQYF. For the CDR3, the DNA is TGTGCCAGCAGCCAAATAGCGGGGAGCCAAGAGACCCAGTACTTC.

This clone was seen once. The chain joins TRBV19 to TRBJ1-1, with D perhaps TRBD1 (5 bases). The CDR3 is 14 residues long. Germline V gives CDR1 LNHDA, CDR2 SQIVND (reference sequence). V was pared by 4 bases and J by 5 bases, with 14 bases between. DNA for the CDR3: TGTGCCAGTAGTAGCTCTGGGGCTAAAACTGAAGCTTTCTTT. This sequence encodes CASSSSGAKTEAFF.

The chain links TRBV14 to TRBJ2-1; maybe TRBD2 (6 bases). CDR1 and CDR2 (germline): SGHDN, FVKESK. V gave up 0 bases and J gave up 5 bases, with 17 bases separating them. CDR3 length: 17 residues. CDR3 nucleotides: TGTGCCAGCAGCCAAGATTTCTCGATACTAGCCAACAATGAGCAGTTCTTC. Translating gives CASSQDFSILANNEQFF.

The chain employs TRBV19 and TRBJ2-4; D might be TRBD1 or TRBD2, each matching 5 bases. The germline V gene has CDR1 LNHDA and CDR2 SQIVND (reference sequence). This CDR3 spans 15 amino acids. With 3 bases removed from V and 4 bases from J, the gap between germline ends came to 13 bases. The CDR3 here is CASSIWGTGKNIQYF. The CDR3 DNA is TGTGCCAGTAGTATTTGGGGGACCGGGAAAAACATTCAGTACTTC.